This T cell receptor (beta chain) came from a study of CD8 T cells in Susac syndrome. An amount of RNA that ranged from roughly 0.5 to 1 ug was reverse transcribed with random hexamers. TCRdb reprocessed the immunoSEQ multiplex PCR reads via MiXCR and lists one record per CDR3 protein. The sample gives roughly 110,000 distinct CDR3 sequences, roughly 90% of which show up once; approximately 0.12% is in the top ten. TEMRA cells were FACS-enriched, and CD8+ and CD4+ T cells were isolated negatively. V was cut by 2 bases and J by 5 bases, with 7 bases left in between. This CDR3 comprises 11 residues. Germline V lookup: CDR1 SQVTM, CDR2 ANQGSEA.

The TCR comes from a human donor in good health. What was sequenced was CD8+ T cells from PBMCs. The chain recombines TRBV29-1 with TRBJ2-7; D call uncertain. CDR3 nucleotide sequence: TGCAGCGTTGAATACAGTCACGAGCAGTACTTC. Residues: CSVEYSHEQYF.